This T cell receptor beta chain was captured by sequencing in a study of T cells in Graves' hyperthyroidism and ophthalmopathy. For the study at large: Peripheral blood was obtained at initial diagnosis, preceding any treatment. Study results and limitations: Model predictions of ophthalmopathy came a median 6.5 months before onset.

Each diagnosis drew on symptoms, thyroxine, TRAb, thyroid ultrasound and orbital computed tomography findings. The V gene's germline CDR1 is MDHEN and CDR2 SYDVKM. CDR3 length: 15 residues. V was clipped by 5 bases and J by 0 bases, with 14 bases between them. TCR beta CDR3 sequences were amplified from RNA transcripts. The TCR CDR3 first-round RT-PCR relied on the HTBI primer set. In TCRdb, the multiplex PCR reads were re-called with MiXCR into one record per CDR3 protein. Here the sample spans 600,000 to 700,000 distinct CDR3 sequences, about 15% being singletons. In its sample, this clonotype was seen many times. Antigen unknown.

The rearrangement links TRBV28 to TRBJ2-7; D is ambiguous. This TCR derives from a middle-aged woman with Graves' ophthalmopathy. The material sequenced was blood. The CDR3 DNA follows: TGTGCCAGCAGTGCCCTAGTAGCCCTCTCCTACGAGCAGTACTTC. Translation gives CASSALVALSYEQYF.